This T cell receptor beta chain was documented in a study of response to subunit inactivated influenza vaccine. TCRdb reanalysed the RT-PCR reads using MiXCR and keeps one entry per CDR3 protein. The sample has more than 700,000 distinct CDR3 sequences; 21% are singletons. Germline CDR1 is SNHLY and CDR2 is FYNNEI. V trimming: 6 bases; J trimming: 12 bases; junction bases outside the gene matches: 7. There are 13 residues in the CDR3. The chain joins TRBV2 to TRBJ2-6; the match to TRBD1 covers 8 bases. The sample consisted of PBMCs from blood, taken more than 4 days after vaccination. The TCR was taken from a man aged 50-60 years who received an inactivated influenza vaccine. CDR3 sequence reads: CASRDTTGAVLTF. CDR3 in DNA: TGTGCCAGCAGGGATACGACAGGGGCCGTCCTGACTTTC.